This T cell receptor (beta chain) was retrieved from a study of vaccination and CD4 T cells after COVID-19. This CDR3 spans 16 amino acids. V lost 4 bases to trimming and J lost 3 bases; unmatched junction nucleotides: 12. Germline assignment: CDR1 DFQATT and CDR2 SNEGSKA (reference sequence). Sequenced with the Oncomine TCR Beta short-read assay was DNA taken from cultured CD4+ T cells. Genomic DNA was isolated from cultured CD4+ T cells. TCRdb reanalysed the PCR reads using MiXCR and keeps one entry per CDR3 protein. The repertoire consists of more than 15,000 distinct CDR3 sequences, with approximately 30% occurring once and the leading ten covering about 15%. Treatment described: approximately 9-day PBMC culture with coronavirus spike peptide pools or control peptides (ViraFEST assay). In its sample, this clonotype ranks as medium-sized (0.01 to 0.1%). The antigen is not known.

Material: cultured CD4+ T cells from blood. This TCR came from a human donor with COVID-19. The chain links TRBV20-1 to TRBJ1-5; 7 bases map to TRBD1. CDR3 in amino acids: CSATGDRTNINQPQHF. The CDR3 nucleotides read TGCAGTGCTACCGGGGACAGAACTAATATCAATCAGCCCCAGCATTTT.